The rows below give T cell receptor beta chains drawn from one sample of a study of somatic mutations in cytotoxic T cells in rheumatoid arthritis. Libraries were prepared by immunoSEQ multiplex PCR; TCRdb keeps only in-frame clonotypes and omits some of them. The data contain more than 25,000 clones, 82% of them singletons. The sample consisted of CD8+ T cells sorted from blood. The receptors come from a man in his fifties or sixties in good health. The CDR3 runs from the conserved cysteine through the conserved F or W. The D gene is left open where the match is weak. Size is omitted from some rows. Given values are once, few, many or a class for expanded clones.

size	V	D	J	CDR3	DNA
NA	TRBV7-9	NA	TRBJ2-1	CASSLRLIEQFF	TGTGCCAGCAGCTTAAGACTTATTGAGCAGTTCTTC
NA	TRBV30	NA	TRBJ2-7	CAWSPPGLGKYEQYF	TGTGCCTGGAGTCCCCCGGGACTGGGGAAATACGAGCAGTACTTC
NA	TRBV2	NA	TRBJ2-2	CASDFSTGELFF	TGTGCCAGCGACTTCAGTACCGGGGAGCTGTTTTTT
NA	TRBV5-1	NA	TRBJ2-7	CASSLGGRVEQYF	TGCGCCAGCAGCTTGGGGGGCAGGGTCGAGCAGTACTTC
NA	TRBV7-9	TRBD1	TRBJ2-7	CASSSPGTGFDEQYF	TGTGCCAGCAGCTCGCCCGGGACAGGGTTCGACGAGCAGTACTTC
few	TRBV2	NA	TRBJ1-1	CASSASSREAFF	TGTGCCAGCAGTGCCTCGAGTAGAGAAGCTTTCTTT
NA	TRBV5-6	TRBD2	TRBJ2-1	CASSLGGTSGRLIGFF	TGTGCCAGCAGCTTGGGGGGGACTAGCGGGAGATTGATAGGGTTCTTC
NA	TRBV19	NA	TRBJ1-1	CASGKGNTEAFF	TGTGCCAGTGGGAAGGGTAACACTGAAGCTTTCTTT
few	TRBV25-1	NA	TRBJ1-1	CASSAGGRTEAFF	TGTGCCAGCAGTGCAGGTGGGCGCACTGAAGCTTTCTTT
NA	TRBV7-7	NA	TRBJ2-2	CASSLRHPDRRNTGELFF	TGTGCCAGCAGCTTACGGCATCCGGACCGGAGGAACACCGGGGAGCTGTTTTTT
few	TRBV30	NA	TRBJ2-3	CAWSVILADTQYF	TGTGCCTGGAGTGTGATTTTGGCAGATACGCAGTATTTT
once	TRBV13	NA	TRBJ2-2	CASSYARNTGELFF	TGTGCCAGCAGCTATGCACGGAACACCGGGGAGCTGTTTTTT
NA	TRBV13	NA	TRBJ2-7	CASSLRGEQYF	TGTGCCAGCAGCTTACGAGGGGAGCAGTACTTC
NA	TRBV6-5	NA	TRBJ1-2	CASSSSTRLYNYGYTF	TGTGCCAGCAGTTCGTCGACGAGGTTATATAACTATGGCTACACCTTC
NA	TRBV7-8	NA	TRBJ1-3	CASSFSQSSGNTIYF	TGTGCCAGCAGCTTCTCACAGAGCTCTGGAAACACCATATATTTT
NA	TRBV10-1	NA	TRBJ2-1	CASSESILGNEQFF	TGCGCCAGCAGTGAGTCGATTTTAGGTAATGAGCAGTTCTTC
NA	TRBV27	NA	TRBJ1-5	CASSEGSNQPQHF	TGTGCCAGCAGCGAGGGGAGCAATCAGCCCCAGCATTTT
NA	TRBV2	TRBD1	TRBJ2-2	CASTMGTVNVANTGELFF	TGTGCCAGCACCATGGGGACAGTCAATGTCGCGAACACCGGGGAGCTGTTTTTT
NA	TRBV6-1	TRBD1	TRBJ2-5	CASSGQGEVETQYF	TGTGCCAGTTCGGGACAGGGGGAGGTTGAGACCCAGTACTTC
NA	TRBV6-4	NA	TRBJ2-2	CASRELGNTGELFF	TGTGCCAGCAGGGAATTGGGGAACACCGGGGAGCTGTTTTTT
NA	TRBV6-5	TRBD2	TRBJ2-1	CASSIGTSSLNEQFF	TGTGCCAGCAGTATCGGGACTAGCAGCCTCAATGAGCAGTTCTTC
NA	TRBV4-2	NA	TRBJ2-6	CASSPGGGTGANVLTF	TGTGCCAGCAGCCCCGGTGGGGGCACTGGGGCCAACGTCCTGACTTTC
NA	TRBV7-9	TRBD2	TRBJ2-1	CASTRGSYNEQFF	TGTGCCAGCACCCGCGGGAGTTATAATGAGCAGTTCTTC
NA	TRBV1	NA	TRBJ2-3	CTSSQRAGLAGVSLLTDTQYF	TGCACCAGCAGCCAACGGGCGGGACTAGCGGGAGTTTCCCTCCTCACAGATACGCAGTATTTT
NA	TRBV9	NA	TRBJ2-4	CASSGTPDSKNIQYF	TGTGCCAGCAGCGGAACCCCGGACAGTAAAAACATTCAGTACTTC
NA	TRBV4-1	NA	TRBJ2-7	CASSHGHGGLPYEQYF	TGCGCCAGCAGTCACGGACACGGGGGGCTACCCTACGAGCAGTACTTC